This T cell receptor (beta chain) was identified in a study of blood T cell repertoires in COVID-19. Whole-study context: Sites across the United States, Italy and Spain contributed samples from acute and convalescent COVID-19.

In the original workflow: Estimation of nucleated cell counts was performed using reference gene primer amplification. The method was immunoSEQ multiplex PCR; TCRdb's version includes in-frame clones alone and lacks a portion of them. V and J calls and clone size follow that table, whereas D and trimming were derived from the DNA. This table holds 190,000 or so clones, around 80% found once. Germline V lookup: CDR1 MDHEN, CDR2 SYDVKM. J lost 7 bases, V lost 6 bases, and 9 bases had no gene match. This CDR3 is built from 15 residues. This clonotype was obtained from a human donor with acute or convalescent COVID-19. The donor label of this sample is uncertain. The genes are TRBV28 and TRBJ2-1, with TRBD2 matching 10 bases. The sequencing input was peripheral blood. The CDR3 reads CASSVPSSGRNEQFF. The CDR3 region has the DNA TGTGCCAGCAGCGTTCCGTCTAGCGGGAGAAATGAGCAGTTCTTC.